The 27 T cell receptor beta chains below were found in one sample sequenced in a study of blood T cell repertoires in COVID-19. Generated by immunoSEQ multiplex PCR, the TCRdb table keeps only in-frame clones and is missing some. The table shows fewer than 90,000 clones, with about nine tenths occurring only once. The sample taken for sequencing was peripheral blood. The receptor source for this set is a male donor with acute or convalescent COVID-19.

This chain links TRBV19 with TRBJ2-5; 9 nucleotides match TRBD2. The CDR3 runs 18 residues. V dropped 2 bases and J dropped 4; count of bases not matched to a gene: 14. CDR1 LNHDA and CDR2 SQIVND come from the germline V gene (reference sequence). The CDR3 spells CASSIRSGGGAGGETQYF. The DNA of the CDR3 is TGTGCCAGTAGTATAAGGTCCGGCGGGGGGGCAGGTGGAGAGACCCAGTACTTC.

This chain joins TRBV3-1 (or the pseudogene TRBV3-2) and TRBJ2-7; TRBD2 matches at 12 bases. The CDR3 covers 17 residues. Per the germline V gene, CDR1 is LGHDT and CDR2 is YNNKEL (reference sequence). J gave up 2 bases and V 5 bases, and 10 bases lay outside the gene matches. The DNA for the CDR3 is TGTGCCAGCAGCACCCGTCGCCTAGCGGGGGGGACCTACGAGCAGTACTTC. Translated: CASSTRRLAGGTYEQYF.

The rearrangement uses TRBV18 and TRBJ1-4, with TRBD1 matching over 9 bases. V was pared by 6 bases and J by 3 bases, with 5 bases of the junction left unmatched. Germline CDR1 reads KGHSH; CDR2 reads LQKENI. The CDR3 is 15 amino acids. CDR3 nucleotides: TGTGCCAGCTCGGAACAGGGGGCGGCTAATGAAAAACTGTTTTTT. Its protein product is CASSEQGAANEKLFF. The whole variable domain, filled in from reference TRBV18 and TRBJ1-4, reads NAGVMQNPRHLVRRRGQEARLRCSPMKGHSHVYWYRQLPEEGLKFMVYLQKENIIDESGMPKERFSAEFPKEGPSILRIQQVVRGDSAAYFCASSEQGAANEKLFFGSGTQLSVL.

V usage is TRBV6-5 and J usage is TRBJ1-4; TRBD1 matches 7 bases. CDR1 and CDR2 from the germline V gene are MNHEY and SVGAGI. The J segment lost 8 bases and the V segment lost 8 bases, leaving 8 bases of the junction unmatched. The CDR3 extends over 13 amino acids. CDR3 loop: CASSRRGQEKLFF. In DNA, the CDR3 is TGTGCCAGCTCCCGGAGGGGGCAAGAAAAACTGTTTTTT.

J is TRBJ1-1 and V is TRBV6-6; TRBD1 matches at 7 bases. From germline, CDR1 is MNHNY and CDR2 SVGAGI (reference sequence). With 2 bases clipped from V and 6 bases from J, the junction kept 3 bases outside the gene matches. The CDR3 sequence is 13 residues long. The CDR3 DNA reads TGTGCCAGCAGTTACCCCAGGGGGGCTGAAGCTTTCTTT. Protein sequence: CASSYPRGAEAFF.

This chain joins TRBV25-1 and TRBJ1-6, with 9 bases aligning to TRBD1. CDR3 size: 14 residues. J was trimmed by 5 bases and V by 5 bases; bases with no gene match: 1. Germline-derived CDR1 and CDR2 are MGHDK and SYGVNS. Written as DNA, the CDR3 is TGTGCCAGCAGTTGGGACAGGGATAATTCACCCCTCCACTTT. Amino acids: CASSWDRDNSPLHF.

The rearrangement uses TRBV19 and TRBJ2-5; D perhaps matches TRBD2 (7 bases). Germline assignment: CDR1 LNHDA and CDR2 SQIVND (reference sequence). Trimming removed 7 bases at V and 4 bases at J, with 16 bases between. CDR3 size: 14 residues. DNA of the CDR3: TGTGCCAGTAATCAAGGGGGGGAAGGAGAGACCCAGTACTTC. Translating gives CASNQGGEGETQYF.

The chain joins TRBV19 to TRBJ1-2; possibly TRBD1 for D (5 bases). From germline, CDR1 is LNHDA and CDR2 SQIVND (reference sequence). This CDR3 comprises 14 residues. V was shortened by 3 bases and J by 4 bases, with 12 bases between the two germline ends. The CDR3 sequence: CASSMEGIGYGYTF. In DNA form, the CDR3 reads TGTGCCAGTAGTATGGAGGGGATCGGCTATGGCTACACCTTC. Filled out from reference TRBV19 and TRBJ1-2, the complete variable domain reads DGGITQSPKYLFRKEGQNVTLSCEQNLNHDAMYWYRQDPGQGLRLIYYSQIVNDFQKGDIAEGYSVSREKKESFPLTVTSAQKNPTAFYLCASSMEGIGYGYTFGSGTRLTVV.

V is TRBV5-1 and J is TRBJ1-4; D gene uncertain. Between the trimmed V and J ends, which lost 5 bases and 3 bases, there was a span of 14 bases. The CDR3 runs 15 residues. Looked up from germline, CDR1 is SGHRS and CDR2 is YFSETQ. The DNA for the CDR3 is TGCGCCAGCAGAGAAGCCCCTCGGTCTAATGAAAAACTGTTTTTT. Encoded protein: CASREAPRSNEKLFF.

This chain joins TRBV19 and TRBJ2-6; tentatively, D is TRBD2 (6 bases). The V end was cut by 7 bases, the J end by 1 base, with 20 bases between. The CDR3 spans 18 residues. Germline values: CDR1 LNHDA, CDR2 SQIVND (reference sequence). CDR3 loop: CASTPPGFGRSGANVLTF. The CDR3 bases are TGTGCCAGTACCCCTCCAGGGTTTGGGAGGTCTGGGGCCAACGTCCTGACTTTC.

The chain joins TRBV5-4 to TRBJ1-5; perhaps TRBD1 as D (6 bases). The CDR3 loop spans 15 amino acids. In germline, CDR1 is SGHNT, CDR2 YYREEE (reference sequence). With 4 bases removed from V and 3 bases from J, the gap between germline ends came to 14 bases. CDR3 in DNA: TGTGCCAGCAGCGACGACAGGCTCCCCAATCAGCCCCAGCATTTT. This codes for CASSDDRLPNQPQHF.

The chain uses TRBV3-1 (or the pseudogene TRBV3-2) and TRBJ1-4; 9 nucleotides match TRBD1. The CDR3 is made up of 13 amino acids. J lost 13 bases, V lost 3 bases, and 6 bases had no gene match. Germline CDR1 and CDR2: LGHDT and YNNKEL (reference sequence). CDR3 region: CASSQGQGGILFF. The DNA for the CDR3 is TGTGCCAGCAGCCAGGGACAGGGCGGGATACTGTTTTTT.

The J gene is TRBJ1-1, the V gene TRBV5-1; D gene ambiguous. This CDR3 region has 14 residues. CDR1 SGHRS and CDR2 YFSETQ come from the germline V gene. V lost 4 bases to trimming and J lost 4 bases, with 14 bases between them. The CDR3 nucleotides read TGCGCCAGCAGCAGAGAGGTGTTTGGCACTGAAGCTTTCTTT. It is translated as CASSREVFGTEAFF.

The gene calls are TRBV7-9 and TRBJ2-5; tentative D call: TRBD1 (5 bases). This CDR3 spans 14 amino acids. Trimming stripped 1 base from V and 3 bases from J, with 9 bases between. CDR1 SEHNR and CDR2 FQNEAQ come from the germline V gene (reference sequence). DNA for the CDR3: TGTGCCAGCAGCTTAGGGGGCGCGGAAGAGACCCAGTACTTC. Its protein is CASSLGGAEETQYF.

As DNA, the CDR3 is TGTGCCAGCAGTTACGGCCGAGACCCCAAGGGGAAACTGTTTTTT. Protein: CASSYGRDPKGKLFF. The V gene is TRBV6-5, the J gene TRBJ1-4; D may be TRBD1 (5 bases). Germline V CDR1 and CDR2: MNHEY, SVGAGI. This CDR3 comprises 15 residues. The germline V and J ends were trimmed by 2 bases and 11 bases, with 18 bases remaining between them.

This clone was picked up one time. V is TRBV19 and J is TRBJ2-1; weak D call: TRBD1 (5 bases). Trimming stripped 5 bases from V and 7 bases from J, with 9 bases between. The germline V gene encodes CDR1 LNHDA and CDR2 SQIVND (reference sequence). The length of the CDR3 is 12 residues. The CDR3 loop is CASSVQGNEQFF. The DNA of the CDR3 is TGTGCCAGTAGTGTTCAGGGTAATGAGCAGTTCTTC.

The J gene is TRBJ1-1, the V gene TRBV7-9; perhaps TRBD1 as D (5 bases). The CDR3 has 17 residues. Per germline, CDR1 SEHNR and CDR2 FQNEAQ (reference sequence). Trimming left V 4 bases short and J 3 bases short, with 21 bases between. CDR3 sequence (DNA): TGTGCCAGCAGCTATTCGGCCCTGGGGGGACCCTACACTGAAGCTTTCTTT. This translates into CASSYSALGGPYTEAFF.

The V and J genes are TRBV6-1 and TRBJ2-5; TRBD1 matches at 7 bases. The germline V gene has CDR1 MNHNS and CDR2 SASEGT. Trimming cost V 0 bases and J 4 bases; bases outside gene matches: 5. The CDR3 runs to 15 residues. This CDR3 reads CASSEARGRGETQYF. CDR3 bases: TGTGCCAGCAGTGAAGCAAGGGGGCGCGGAGAGACCCAGTACTTC.

The chain links TRBV3-1 (or the pseudogene TRBV3-2) to TRBJ1-1, with D perhaps TRBD1 (5 bases). The length of the CDR3 is 14 residues. Trimming left V 2 bases short and J 1 base short, with 8 bases between. Germline CDR1 and CDR2: LGHDT and YNNKEL (reference sequence). This CDR3 is CASSQLDRNTEAFF. CDR3 in DNA: TGTGCCAGCAGCCAACTAGACAGGAACACTGAAGCTTTCTTT.

V and J are TRBV5-5 and TRBJ1-2; 11 bases align to TRBD1. CDR1 and CDR2 from the germline V gene are SGHKS and YYEKEE (reference sequence). The junction had 4 bases not matched to a gene; V was cut back by 0 bases and J by 0 bases. The CDR3 consists of 17 residues. The CDR3 is CASSLGDRGISNYGYTF. The CDR3 DNA reads as TGTGCCAGCAGCTTGGGGGACAGGGGGATCTCTAACTATGGCTACACCTTC.

The chain links TRBV6-5 to TRBJ1-5, with D possibly TRBD1 on 6 matching bases. Trimming took 6 bases from V and 4 from J, leaving 13 bases between them. Germline V gene lookup returns CDR1 MNHEY and CDR2 SVGAGI. The CDR3 totals 14 residues. The CDR3 protein is CASRPTGRNQPQHF. CDR3 bases: TGTGCCAGCAGACCAACAGGGCGTAATCAGCCCCAGCATTTT.

In this sample, this clone turned up a few times. The chain couples TRBV6-5 to TRBJ2-1; the match to TRBD1 covers 8 bases. Germline loops: CDR1 MNHEY, CDR2 SVGAGI. This CDR3 spans 14 amino acids. V shed 5 bases and J 7 bases; nucleotides not matched to a gene: 7. CDR3 coding DNA: TGTGCCAGCAGTCCAGGGGGCGGCTCTAATGAGCAGTTCTTC. It specifies CASSPGGGSNEQFF.

The chain employs TRBV7-6 and TRBJ1-2; 10 bases line up with TRBD1. The length of the CDR3 is 17 residues. Looked up from germline, CDR1 is SGHVS and CDR2 is FNYEAQ. The V segment lost 4 bases and the J segment 1 base; nucleotides outside the gene matches: 9. The CDR3 nucleotides are TGTGCCAGCAGCTCACCGGGACAGGGGAGTGGTAACTATGGCTACACCTTC. It encodes CASSSPGQGSGNYGYTF. The full variable domain, completed using reference TRBV7-6 and TRBJ1-2, is GAGVSQSPRYKVTKRGQDVALRCDPISGHVSLYWYRQALGQGPEFLTYFNYEAQQDKSGLPNDRFSAERPEGSISTLTIQRTEQRDSAMYRCASSSPGQGSGNYGYTFGSGTRLTVV.

The chain employs TRBV29-1 and TRBJ1-1; possible D gene TRBD1, 5 bases. This CDR3 is built from 12 residues. The V and J ends lost 4 bases and 9 bases respectively, with 15 bases between them. Germline assignment: CDR1 SQVTM and CDR2 ANQGSEA. CDR3 DNA: TGCAGCGTTGGTCCGGAAGGGGTGAAAGCTTTCTTT. This sequence encodes CSVGPEGVKAFF.

The chain couples TRBV12-3 or TRBV12-4 to TRBJ2-7, with TRBD1 identical over 9 bases. CDR3 length: 13 amino acids. Trimming removed 7 bases from V and 3 bases from J; junction bases left unmatched: 4. CDR3 DNA: TGTGCCAGCACCAGACAGGGGGACTACGAGCAGTACTTC. Its protein is CASTRQGDYEQYF.

The gene calls are TRBV27 and TRBJ2-3; 9 nucleotides agree with TRBD1. The CDR3 sequence is 15 residues long. The V segment lost 6 bases and the J segment 6 bases; nucleotides outside the gene matches: 10. In germline, CDR1 is MNHEY, CDR2 SMNVEV (reference sequence). The chain's CDR3 is CASSLGTGNLDTQYF. The CDR3 bases are TGTGCCAGCAGCCTCGGGACAGGGAATTTGGATACGCAGTATTTT.

The rearrangement uses TRBV5-1 and TRBJ1-3, with 7 bases that match TRBD1. V lost 1 base to trimming and J lost 2 bases; unmatched junction nucleotides: 3. The CDR3 consists of 15 residues. CDR1 is SGHRS, CDR2 YFSETQ, per germline. The CDR3 sequence is CASSLTGQTGNTIYF. The CDR3 region has the DNA TGCGCCAGCAGCTTGACGGGACAGACTGGAAACACCATATATTTT.